This TCR beta chain emerged from a study of blood T cells in healthy people across ages. CDR3 length: 14 residues. Study-wide results and caveats: PBMCs left unsorted prevented a conclusive naive versus antigen-experienced comparison. Donor CMV status was unknown, possibly confounding expanded clonotype changes.

A second PCR, run for about 7 to 11 cycles, used a sample-barcoded 5' primer plus a J-beta primer mix. MiXCR was run by TCRdb on the 5' RACE reads, yielding one entry per CDR3 protein. This sample has about 680,000 distinct CDR3 sequences, with about half found just once. Worth noting for this clonotype: Its specificity is unknown.

The draw of peripheral blood yielded around 9.6 milliliters from each donor. At least 6 micrograms of total RNA were extracted per sample. The receptor was derived from a woman aged 60-75 years in good health. Sequenced sample: blood. J is TRBJ2-7 and V is TRBV21-1. TRBV21-1 is assigned pseudogene status. In DNA form, the CDR3 reads TGTGCCAGCAGCAACCTGACAAAGACCTACGAGCAGTACTTC. It is translated as CASSNLTKTYEQYF.